This T cell receptor beta chain was found in a study of cytomegalovirus exposure and HLA in healthy donors (dated by TCRdb to about 2017). In terms of the full investigation: An earlier analysis of approximately 640 of the donors reported more than 250 Gb of sequence data and 117 million unique TCR beta sequences from some 180 million T cells. About 320 gigabases of sequencing data and 70 million to 100 million unique TCR sequences were included in an early release covering about 700 HLA-typed donors. Among the roughly 390 genotyped donors, approximately 76% belonged to the genetic ancestry cluster associated with self-reported Caucasian donors. The aim of the study was to test whether cataloging public T cell receptors could identify signatures of past pathogen exposure. Using immunosequencing, the study profiled T cell repertoires from fewer than 700 subjects and related those repertoires to cytomegalovirus serostatus. Along with the roughly 670-subject first cohort, a separate validation cohort of over 90 different subjects was used. High-throughput TCR immunosequencing, statistical association of individual TCRs with disease status, and machine learning were combined to predict cytomegalovirus infection status. In a later analysis, previously published TCR beta repertoires from 500 to 750 donors were re-analyzed and high-resolution HLA genotyping was added so that TCR occurrence patterns could be studied. Rather than drawing on any new phenotypic data, the later analysis identified candidate immune exposures from TCR beta sequences and the way those sequences occurred across donors. To decide whether each TCR beta V gene segment behaved as functional or pseudogenic, an earlier analysis of some 540 of the donors relied on high-throughput TCR beta sequencing. Alongside the repertoire data, information on donor age, sex, ethnicity and CMV serostatus was compiled. Genome-wide SNP genotypes for about 65% of the 666 donors were used in a later genetic analysis, which treated that subset as a discovery cohort. Every repertoire in the discovery cohort had been generated on one and the same sequencing platform. HLA typing covered class I and class II loci at four-digit resolution. The number of typed donors differed by locus: about 620-640 for A, B, C, DRB1 and DQB1; 500 to 550 for DQA1; around 610 for DPA1; and roughly 490 for DPB1. Because of strong linkage in the cohort, roughly five DR-DQ haplotypes were treated as single units for association and clustering. Among 350 to 400 genotyped donors of the cohort, an average of roughly 240,000 unique TCR beta nucleotide sequences were sequenced per donor, around 20% of them non-productive. The research as a whole found: For the cohort, immune exposure information was limited to CMV serostatus. Sequencing depth was assumed to be roughly uniform across donors in the presence/absence analyses, though that assumption may not hold. Cytomegalovirus status was reported to be diagnosed by the classifier with high specificity and sensitivity in both the original and validation cohorts. While some public TCRs were present in many individuals, most TCR sequences turned up only very rarely across donors. According to the authors, the approach could potentially be generalized to other disease states and immunological phenotypes. The study listed 150 to 200 TCR beta chains as associated with cytomegalovirus. In a later analysis, most CMV-associated TCR beta chains were found to appear HLA-restricted, with HLA associations seemingly driven largely by CMV exposure. Because counts were too low, about 17 rarely observed V segments, including chromosome 9 orphons, were excluded from the earlier analysis of a few hundred of the donors. Only TCR beta chains were sequenced in this cohort, and the absence of alpha or paired-chain data limited detectable features. A further reported finding was that TCR beta sequences accurately predicted the HLA-A and HLA-B alleles for most subjects in the first cohort. In an earlier analysis of about 550 of the donors, most TCR beta V segments were observed in productive rearrangements about 87% or about 30% of the time, broadly matching IMGT annotations. The 87-base-pair reads could not distinguish some IMGT-functional V segments, including TRBV6-2 and TRBV6-3, so those segments were excluded. Because HLA typing was missing for some donors at each locus, association tests included only the typed subset. According to a later analysis, TCR association rates differed among HLA loci, with DRB1 alleles showing the most associated TCRs and HLA-C alleles showing the fewest. A few of the identified cytomegalovirus-associated TCR beta chains were confirmed in vitro to be specific for cytomegalovirus antigens. Linkage disequilibrium might explain the correlated functional status among segregating V segments, but an unknown experimental factor could not be ruled out. V-gene and J-gene trimming of TCR beta chains was associated with a missense DCLRE1C variant in a later genetic analysis, and the association was replicated in an independent cohort. When HLA alleles, especially DR and DQ, strongly co-occurred, attributing TCR associations to individual alleles was difficult. At a false discovery rate of 0.05, a later analysis linked under 20,000 TCR beta sequences to specific HLA alleles. A later analysis found that HLA-associated TCR beta chains were more clonally expanded and had lower generation probabilities than equally common non-associated chains. In a later analysis, several top co-occurrence clusters were reported to appear linked to parvovirus B19, influenza, CMV and Epstein-Barr virus. A cluster of highly shared sequence variants was judged likely to represent a technical artifact of the sequencing pipeline. A later genetic analysis reported fewer N-insertions in productive TCRs among donors in an Asian-associated ancestry cluster than the roughly 670-donor mean.

Libraries were built with the immunoSEQ multiplex PCR assay. The multiplex PCR relied on a mix of 60 forward primers for TCR Vbeta segments and 13 reverse primers for TCR Jbeta segments. A multiplex PCR assay on genomic DNA amplified the CDR3 region of rearranged TCR beta genes. Amplified TCR beta libraries were sequenced as 87-base-pair reads on the Illumina HiSeq System. In the source study's methods: In a later analysis, 80 million or so unique TCR beta chains were counted across the 650 to 700 repertoires, and roughly 9.9 million of these chains were shared by at least two donors. Raw reads were error-corrected and collapsed into unique sequences by a nearest-neighbor algorithm in which closely related sequences were merged to remove PCR and sequencing errors. CDR3 sequences were aligned to IMGT reference sequences to assign V, D and J gene segments. For a sequence to be retained, at least a six-nucleotide match to both a V gene segment and a J gene segment was required. Rearrangements were called productive when the CDR3 lacked stop codons and stayed in frame with V and J; all others were non-productive. Following IMGT convention, CDR3 was defined as the stretch from the second conserved V-encoded cysteine to the conserved J-encoded phenylalanine. The earlier analysis of about 590 of the donors excluded sequences that lacked an unambiguous match to a single V gene segment. An earlier analysis of 587 of the donors classified V segments as functional when productive rearrangements were above 56.7% and as segregating when the standard deviation between donors was above 5%. A statistical classification framework was built to diagnose cytomegalovirus status from the catalog of TCR beta chain sequences. In a later analysis, V and J genes were assigned by comparing TCR nucleotide sequences against IMGT/GENE-DB human TR gene sequences. In a later analysis, CDR3 sequences and most-parsimonious VDJ recombination scenarios were assigned using the TCRdist pipeline. In a later analysis, every TCR beta chain was defined by the combination of its CDR3 amino acid sequence and its V-gene family, and reads without a unique V-gene family were dropped. In a later analysis, nearly 600 highly shared, low-generation-probability nucleotide sequences were removed to address suspected cross-contamination and a sequencing artifact. In a later analysis, a clonal expansion index for each public chain was calculated from normalized within-repertoire ranks of inferred template counts. In a later analysis, generation probabilities were computed using a VDJ recombination model fitted to out-of-frame rearrangements, and the results were checked against IGoR. Hypergeometric tests were used in a later analysis to score TCR-TCR, TCR-HLA and TCR-CMV co-occurrence, with a repertoire-size bias correction applied to the TCR pairs. A later analysis estimated false discovery rates by permuting HLA or CMV assignments 20 times. In a later analysis, co-occurring TCRs were grouped with DBSCAN, and TCRdist sequence similarity was added when clustering was performed within HLA-allele-positive subsets. For co-occurrence clustering, repertoires with fewer than 30,000 or more than 120,000 public chains were excluded, along with several repertoires with anomalous nucleotide sharing. The source is immuneACCESS, and TCRdb retained only in-frame sequences with V and J called. Part of the clones is not carried over; for the studies checked, unresolved V genes explain less than half of this, and the remainder is unexplained. That table supplies the V and J calls and clone size; D and trimming were determined from the DNA. This sample lists 150,000 to 180,000 clones; roughly 77% were detected once. The ten most abundant clones make up roughly 8% of the sample.

Sequences LGHNA (CDR1) and YSLEER (CDR2) are obtained from the germline V gene. The CDR3 runs 15 amino acids, cysteine and phenylalanine included. The entry retains the CDR3 DNA only, 45 bases that are in frame from base 1. V and J are truncated by 3 bases and 4 bases respectively, leaving an intervening sequence of 15 bases. With regard to this clone: Its recognized antigen is unknown. The sample holds no much larger clone one base away, and base qualities are not on file.

In total, 630 or so healthy bone marrow donors made up the cohort. All cohort members were sampled while nominally healthy, although unrecorded immune exposures were likely present. The donor tested CMV seropositive, placing the donor among the 250 to 350 seropositive members of the cohort. Each donor provided a peripheral blood sample, and peripheral blood mononuclear cells were used for TCR beta sequencing. Genomic DNA extraction from the blood cell samples was performed with the Qiagen DNeasy Blood Extraction Kit. The sequence was collected from a man between 25 and 39 years old in good health and CMV-seropositive. This chain is built from TRBV4-3 and TRBJ1-2, with TRBD1 as a weak D call on 6 bases. Sequenced input: PBMCs. CDR3 region: CASSQDPGQIYGYTF. The DNA sequence is TGCGCCAGCAGCCAGGACCCTGGACAGATCTATGGCTACACCTTC.